The 7 T cell receptor beta chains given below trace back to one sample, sequenced in a study of PD-1 blockade in mismatch repair-deficient tumors (dated by TCRdb to the late 2010s). Their specific antigens are unknown. The library was obtained by the immunoSEQ multiplex PCR assay. Drawn from immuneACCESS, this table holds only the in-frame rearrangements with V and J called that TCRdb kept. Clones are partly lost; checked studies trace under half to an unresolved V gene and leave the rest unexplained. Within this sample are some 10,000 clones, with 85% to 95% of them counted one time only. The ten largest make up approximately 9.8% of the sample. What this sample's time point label stands for: approximately 9-day in vitro stimulation with candidate neoantigen peptide 3. Source: cells cultured in vitro, taken from a patient treated with pembrolizumab. Every receptor here comes from an adult with mismatch repair-deficient cancer.

The chain combines TRBV6-5 with TRBJ1-5; no clear D. The germline V gene encodes CDR1 MNHEY and CDR2 SVGAGI. The CDR3 is 13 amino acids. Trimming stripped 5 bases from V and 4 bases from J, with 9 bases between. The CDR3 sequence: CASSPDANQPQHF. CDR3 in DNA: TGTGCCAGCAGTCCAGATGCGAATCAGCCCCAGCATTTT.

This clone showed up just a few times. The V and J genes are TRBV7-8 and TRBJ2-7; D might be TRBD1 or TRBD2, each matching 5 bases. In germline, CDR1 is SGHVS, CDR2 FQNEAQ. Deletions cut 6 bases from V and 11 bases from J, with 23 bases between. The CDR3 has 14 amino acids. The CDR3 loop is CASRPGTGTTSKYF. CDR3 coding DNA: TGTGCCAGCAGACCCGGGACCGGTACTACGAGCAAGTACTTC.

The chain couples TRBV10-3 to TRBJ2-3; the D is unclear. V gave up 2 bases and J gave up 1 base, with 4 bases separating them. The germline V gene has CDR1 ENHRY and CDR2 SYGVKD. This CDR3 spans 13 amino acids. CDR3 amino acids: CAISEARTDTQYF. The DNA for the CDR3 is TGTGCCATCAGTGAGGCCCGCACAGATACGCAGTATTTT.

The DNA for the CDR3 is TGTGCCAGCAGCCCACAGACTAGCGGTCCCTACGAGCAGTACTTC. Its protein is CASSPQTSGPYEQYF. The V and J genes are TRBV7-6 and TRBJ2-7; 9 bases align to TRBD2. Per germline, CDR1 SGHVS and CDR2 FNYEAQ. Trimming took 5 bases from V and 2 from J; bases not matched to a gene: 7. The CDR3 consists of 15 residues.

The chain has TRBV5-4 and TRBJ2-7; D is unclear. V lost 0 bases and J 6 bases, leaving 10 bases between the germline ends. The CDR3 length is 13 residues. Germline CDR1 is SGHNT and CDR2 is YYREEE (reference sequence). The CDR3 reads CASSLGGLVEQYF. Here the CDR3 DNA reads TGTGCCAGCAGCTTGGGGGGTTTGGTCGAGCAGTACTTC. Together with reference TRBV5-4 and TRBJ2-7, the CDR3 gives the full variable domain: ETGVTQSPTHLIKTRGQQVTLRCSSQSGHNTVSWYQQALGQGPQFIFQYYREEENGRGNFPPRFSGLQFPNYSSELNVNALELDDSALYLCASSLGGLVEQYFGPGTRLTVT.

The CDR3 nucleotides are TGTGCCAGCATAGGGACAGGCAATGAGCAGTTCTTC. This encodes CASIGTGNEQFF. This chain links TRBV7-9 with TRBJ2-1; TRBD1 aligns across 8 bases. V shed 7 bases, J shed 6 bases, and the junction held 2 bases outside the gene matches. CDR3 length: 12 residues. Per germline, CDR1 SEHNR and CDR2 FQNEAQ (reference sequence).

The rearrangement uses TRBV2 and TRBJ1-3; D gene uncertain. CDR1 is SNHLY, CDR2 FYNNEI, per germline. CDR3 length equals 17 residues. Trimming removed 3 bases from V and 2 bases from J, with 17 bases in between. The CDR3 loop is CASSEASGERAGNTIYF. CDR3 sequence (DNA): TGTGCCAGCAGTGAGGCCTCCGGGGAGAGGGCTGGAAACACCATATATTTT.